A single sample gave rise to the 14 T cell receptor beta chains below, sequenced in a study of cytomegalovirus exposure and HLA in healthy donors. Both 60 Vbeta primers and 13 Jbeta primers went into the PCR. Profiled with immunoSEQ multiplex PCR; TCRdb holds only in-frame clones, not every one. The sample has nearly 110,000 clones; more than 60% are singletons. Material: PBMCs. The receptor set was obtained from a man aged 40-55 years in good health and CMV-seronegative.

This chain links TRBV6-6 with TRBJ2-7; TRBD2 matches at 7 bases. CDR1 is MNHNY, CDR2 SVGAGI, per germline (reference sequence). The V and J ends lost 6 bases and 3 bases, in that order; junction bases with no gene match: 11. The length of the CDR3 is 15 residues. The CDR3 nucleotides are TGTGCCAGCAGACAGCGGGACCTCCTTAACTACGAGCAGTACTTC. Its translation is CASRQRDLLNYEQYF.

In regard to this clone: One end of the junction fails to match germline, which may point to a read error. In nucleotides, the CDR3 is TGCGCCAGCAGCCAAGTCGGCCAACACTTAACAGATATGCAGTATTTT. Translated, it gives CASSQVGQHLTDMQYF. The V and J genes are TRBV4-1 and TRBJ2-3; D gene unclear. This CDR3 has 16 amino acids. Germline V gene data show CDR1 as MGHRA and CDR2 as YSYEKL.

V is TRBV19 and J is TRBJ2-4, with a possible D match to TRBD2 (6 bases). The CDR3 extends over 15 amino acids. Germline-derived CDR1 and CDR2 are LNHDA and SQIVND (reference sequence). Deletions cut 5 bases from V and 7 bases from J, with 18 bases between. CDR3 in amino acids: CASSPSRPGGNIQYF. The CDR3 region has the DNA TGTGCCAGTAGTCCCTCCCGCCCCGGGGGTAACATTCAGTACTTC.

The CDR3 loop is CASSMWTSGVADTDTQYF. The DNA for the CDR3 is TGTGCCAGCAGTATGTGGACTAGCGGGGTGGCTGACACAGATACGCAGTATTTT. The rearrangement links TRBV27 to TRBJ2-3; 12 bases line up with TRBD2. Per germline, CDR1 MNHEY and CDR2 SMNVEV (reference sequence). The CDR3 runs to 18 residues. J was trimmed by 2 bases and V by 5 bases; bases with no gene match: 11.

V usage is TRBV6-1 and J usage is TRBJ1-5, with 7 bases lining up with TRBD1. CDR3 length equals 13 residues. The germline CDR1 and CDR2 sequences are MNHNS and SASEGT. V dropped 6 bases and J dropped 6; count of bases not matched to a gene: 5. DNA for the CDR3: TGTGCCAGCAGATGGACAGGAACTCAGCCCCAGCATTTT. This gives the protein CASRWTGTQPQHF.

The chain combines TRBV5-1 with TRBJ1-4; 7 bases match TRBD1. With 4 bases clipped from V and 7 bases from J, the junction kept 13 bases outside the gene matches. Per germline, CDR1 SGHRS and CDR2 YFSETQ. This CDR3 is built from 16 residues. CDR3 amino acids: CASSRARQGRREKLFF. CDR3 nucleotides: TGCGCCAGCAGCCGGGCCCGACAGGGCCGTCGTGAAAAACTGTTTTTT.

The chain is built from TRBV14 and TRBJ1-2; 9 nucleotides align to TRBD1. The CDR3 has 15 amino acids. V trimming: 0 bases; J trimming: 6 bases; junction bases outside the gene matches: 5. CDR1 is SGHDN, CDR2 FVKESK, per germline. This chain's CDR3 is CASSQDRGTGHGYTF. In DNA form, the CDR3 reads TGTGCCAGCAGCCAAGATAGGGGGACAGGGCATGGCTACACCTTC.

The chain is built from TRBV25-1 and TRBJ2-2, with 11 nucleotides matching TRBD1. The CDR3 is 15 residues long. CDR1 and CDR2 (germline): MGHDK, SYGVNS. Germline trimming cut 1 base from V and 6 bases from J; bases unmatched to any gene: 1. CDR3 loop: CASSEWGQGAGELFF. CDR3 nucleotide sequence: TGTGCCAGCAGTGAATGGGGACAGGGGGCCGGGGAGCTGTTTTTT.

The gene calls are TRBV7-8 and TRBJ2-1, with TRBD2 identical over 8 bases. V shed 1 base, J shed 4 bases, and the junction held 3 bases outside the gene matches. Germline CDR1 is SGHVS and CDR2 is FQNEAQ. The CDR3 loop spans 15 amino acids. The CDR3 sequence is CASSLELAEYNEQFF. CDR3 DNA sequence: TGTGCCAGCAGCTTAGAACTAGCGGAATACAATGAGCAGTTCTTC.

This clone has more than one count but fewer than ten. The chain has TRBV5-1 and TRBJ2-3, with 15 bases matching TRBD2. CDR1 is SGHRS and CDR2 is YFSETQ in the germline V gene. The CDR3 covers 17 residues. V trimming: 2 bases; J trimming: 6 bases; junction bases outside the gene matches: 7. In DNA form, the CDR3 reads TGCGCCAGCAGCTTCCGGACTAGCGGGGGGGCCGGGGATACGCAGTATTTT. This sequence encodes CASSFRTSGGAGDTQYF.

This chain connects TRBV18 to TRBJ2-7, with a tentative D call TRBD1 (5 bases). This CDR3 is built from 15 residues. V gave up 0 bases and J gave up 6 bases, with 15 bases separating them. CDR1 KGHSH and CDR2 LQKENI come from the germline V gene. The CDR3: CASSPPSRVGREQYF. The CDR3 DNA reads as TGTGCCAGCTCACCACCTTCCAGGGTAGGTCGCGAGCAGTACTTC.

CDR3 protein: CAISGPGIEAFF. Here the CDR3 DNA reads TGTGCCATCAGTGGCCCAGGCATTGAAGCTTTCTTT. The genes are TRBV10-3 and TRBJ1-1, with unresolved D. V lost 4 bases to trimming and J lost 7 bases, with 10 bases between them. CDR3 size: 12 residues. Germline values: CDR1 ENHRY, CDR2 SYGVKD.

The CDR3 coding sequence is TGTGCCAGCAGTACGGACAGCTCACAAGAGACCCAGTACTTC. Translated: CASSTDSSQETQYF. V is TRBV7-3 and J is TRBJ2-5, with D tentatively TRBD1 (6 bases). Trimming took 6 bases from V and 2 from J, leaving 13 bases between them. CDR1 is SGHTA and CDR2 is FQGTGA in the germline V gene. CDR3 length equals 14 residues.

This clone was counted between two and nine times. The chain carries TRBV2 and TRBJ1-6; possibly TRBD1 for D (6 bases). The CDR3 covers 15 residues. The ends were cut back, 5 bases at V and 7 bases at J, with 15 bases in the middle. Per the germline V gene, CDR1 is SNHLY and CDR2 is FYNNEI. The CDR3 loop reads CASSITTGRNSPLHF. DNA of the CDR3: TGTGCCAGCAGTATAACCACAGGGCGGAATTCACCCCTCCACTTT.